The rows below give T cell receptor beta chains drawn from one sample of a study of blood T cell repertoires in COVID-19. The protocol was immunoSEQ multiplex PCR, while the TCRdb copy is restricted to in-frame clones and leaves out a portion. The table records tens of thousands of clones, 80% to 85% of them present only once. The specimen was peripheral blood. These receptors originate from a woman older than 75 with active or convalescent COVID-19. CDR3s leave out the opening cysteine and the closing phenylalanine or tryptophan. Fields, in order: J gene, V gene, CDR3 protein.

TRBJ2-7 | TRBV13 | ASSLIRGDEQY
TRBJ2-6 | TRBV28 | AIRSGANVLT
TRBJ2-3 | TRBV27 | ASSHGLADTQY
TRBJ1-1 | TRBV28 | ASRWTGDTEAF
TRBJ2-3 | TRBV5-1 | ASSPTRDRRDTQY
TRBJ2-1 | TRBV28 | ASSSSLSVLAGDNEQF
TRBJ1-6 | TRBV6-5 | ASSYSTDLGNSPLH
TRBJ1-1 | TRBV7-9 | ASSLQGQVNTEAF
TRBJ1-4 | TRBV6-2/TRBV6-3 | ASSRGGVKEKLF
TRBJ2-7 | TRBV19 | ASSNTGSYYEQY
TRBJ2-5 | TRBV29-1 | SVPGTAVTQY
TRBJ2-3 | TRBV5-1 | ASSLRGRGGTDTQY
TRBJ2-1 | TRBV6-5 | ASSVGTGAYNEQF
TRBJ2-5 | TRBV19 | ATTTGTSGILSQETQY
TRBJ1-2 | TRBV12-3/TRBV12-4 | ASSFTEYYGYT
TRBJ1-1 | TRBV4-3 | ASSQGILEWGTEAF
TRBJ1-5 | TRBV5-6 | ASSLRTGGPQPQH
TRBJ2-4 | TRBV5-1 | ASRLTGGLSKNIQY
TRBJ1-2 | TRBV21-1 | ASSKVIRDGYT
TRBJ2-1 | TRBV29-1 | SVERAQGGSEQF
TRBJ1-1 | TRBV5-1 | ASSLAFRGAEAF
TRBJ2-3 | TRBV19 | ASTQLAGGADTQY
TRBJ1-6 | TRBV28 | ASSSNREGSSPLH
TRBJ1-3 | TRBV6-5 | ASSYGQDSGNTIY
TRBJ1-1 | TRBV13 | ASTVTGENTEAF
TRBJ1-1 | TRBV4-3 | ASSQGAGQGYDEAF
TRBJ1-5 | TRBV10-2 | ASSDRVIGQPQH